This T cell receptor (beta chain) was profiled in a study of neurological immune-mediated disorders. In germline, CDR1 is SGHTA, CDR2 FQGTGA. J lost 0 bases, V lost 5 bases, and 11 bases had no gene match. There are 20 residues in the CDR3. This clonotype was seen at least ten times. It was by 5'RACE with 10-nucleotide random UMIs that the cDNA was made. From the 5' RACE reads, TCRdb called clonotypes with MiXCR, one entry per CDR3 protein. This table holds some 50,000 distinct CDR3 sequences, approximately 16% found once. The V and J genes are TRBV7-3 and TRBJ2-1; TRBD2 aligns across 15 bases. Sequenced sample: PBMCs. The TCR sequence derives from a man aged 55 to 70 in good health. This CDR3 reads CASSRTGTSGRRGSYNEQFF. CDR3 bases: TGTGCCAGCAGCCGGACCGGGACTAGCGGGAGGCGGGGCTCCTACAATGAGCAGTTCTTC.